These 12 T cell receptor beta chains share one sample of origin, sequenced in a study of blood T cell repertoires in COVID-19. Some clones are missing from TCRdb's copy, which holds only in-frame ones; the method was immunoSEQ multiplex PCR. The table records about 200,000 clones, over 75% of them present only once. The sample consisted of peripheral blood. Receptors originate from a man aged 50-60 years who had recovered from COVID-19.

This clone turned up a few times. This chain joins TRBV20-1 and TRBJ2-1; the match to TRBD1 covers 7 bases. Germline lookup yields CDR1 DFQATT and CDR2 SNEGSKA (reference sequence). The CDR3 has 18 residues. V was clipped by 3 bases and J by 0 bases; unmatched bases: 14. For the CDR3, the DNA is TGCAGTGCTAGTAAGTTTTCAGGGGGACCCAGCTCCTACAATGAGCAGTTCTTC. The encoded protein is CSASKFSGGPSSYNEQFF.

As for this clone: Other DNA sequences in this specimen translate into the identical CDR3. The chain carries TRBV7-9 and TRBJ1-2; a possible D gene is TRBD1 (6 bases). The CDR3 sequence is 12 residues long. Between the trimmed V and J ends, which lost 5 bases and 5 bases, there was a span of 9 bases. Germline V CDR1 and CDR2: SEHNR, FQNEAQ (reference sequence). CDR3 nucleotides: TGTGCCAGCAGCATAACAGGGTATGGCTACACCTTC. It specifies CASSITGYGYTF.

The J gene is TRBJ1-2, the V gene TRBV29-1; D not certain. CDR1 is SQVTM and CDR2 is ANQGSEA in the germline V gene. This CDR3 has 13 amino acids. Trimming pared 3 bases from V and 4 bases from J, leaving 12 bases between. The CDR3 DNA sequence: TGCAGCGTTGAGCGGGGTGGGCCCTATGGCTACACCTTC. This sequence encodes CSVERGGPYGYTF.

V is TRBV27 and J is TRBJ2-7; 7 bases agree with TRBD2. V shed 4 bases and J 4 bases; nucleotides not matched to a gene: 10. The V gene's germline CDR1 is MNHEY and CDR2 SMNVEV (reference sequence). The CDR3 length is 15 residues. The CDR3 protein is CASSSLSGGGYEQYF. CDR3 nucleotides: TGTGCCAGCAGTTCCCTTTCGGGAGGAGGATACGAGCAGTACTTC.

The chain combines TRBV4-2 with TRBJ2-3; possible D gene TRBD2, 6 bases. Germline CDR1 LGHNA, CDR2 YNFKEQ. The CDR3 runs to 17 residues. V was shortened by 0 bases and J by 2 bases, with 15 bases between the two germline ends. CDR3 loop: CASSQDWKRAITDTQYF. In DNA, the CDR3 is TGTGCCAGCAGCCAAGATTGGAAGCGGGCCATCACAGATACGCAGTATTTT.

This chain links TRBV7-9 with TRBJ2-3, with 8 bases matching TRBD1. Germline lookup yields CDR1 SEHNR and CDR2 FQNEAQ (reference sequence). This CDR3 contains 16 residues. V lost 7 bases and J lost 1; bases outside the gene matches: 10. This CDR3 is CASIKSGTGRTDTQYF. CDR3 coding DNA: TGTGCCAGCATAAAGTCCGGGACAGGACGCACAGATACGCAGTATTTT.

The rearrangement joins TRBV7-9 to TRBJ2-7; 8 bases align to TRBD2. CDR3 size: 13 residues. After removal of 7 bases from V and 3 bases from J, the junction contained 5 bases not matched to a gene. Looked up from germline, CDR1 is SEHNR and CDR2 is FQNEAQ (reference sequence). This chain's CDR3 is CASTGGVYYEQYF. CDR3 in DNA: TGTGCCAGCACCGGGGGGGTATACTACGAGCAGTACTTC.

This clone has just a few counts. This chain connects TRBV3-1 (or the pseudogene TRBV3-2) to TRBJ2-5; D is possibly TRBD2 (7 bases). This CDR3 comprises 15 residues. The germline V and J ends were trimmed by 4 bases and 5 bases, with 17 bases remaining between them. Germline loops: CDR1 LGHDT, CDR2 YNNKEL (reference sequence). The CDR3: CASSRKIGRGETQYF. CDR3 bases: TGTGCCAGCAGCCGCAAGATAGGGAGGGGGGAGACCCAGTACTTC.

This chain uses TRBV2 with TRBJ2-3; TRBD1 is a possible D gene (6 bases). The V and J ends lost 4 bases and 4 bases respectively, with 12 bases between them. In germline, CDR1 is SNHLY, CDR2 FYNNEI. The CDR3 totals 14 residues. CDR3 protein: CASSVQGFADTQYF. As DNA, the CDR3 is TGTGCCAGCAGTGTACAGGGTTTTGCAGATACGCAGTATTTT.

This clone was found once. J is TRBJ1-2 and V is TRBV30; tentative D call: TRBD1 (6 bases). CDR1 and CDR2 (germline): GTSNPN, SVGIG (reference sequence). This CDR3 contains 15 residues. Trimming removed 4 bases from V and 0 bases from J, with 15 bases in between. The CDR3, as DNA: TGTGCCTGGAACATGGGGGCGCGTCCTAACTATGGCTACACCTTC. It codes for CAWNMGARPNYGYTF.

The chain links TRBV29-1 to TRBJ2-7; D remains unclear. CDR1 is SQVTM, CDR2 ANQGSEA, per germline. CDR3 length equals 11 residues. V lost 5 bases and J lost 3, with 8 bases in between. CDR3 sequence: CSVFTGYEQYF. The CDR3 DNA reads TGCAGCGTTTTTACGGGCTACGAGCAGTACTTC.

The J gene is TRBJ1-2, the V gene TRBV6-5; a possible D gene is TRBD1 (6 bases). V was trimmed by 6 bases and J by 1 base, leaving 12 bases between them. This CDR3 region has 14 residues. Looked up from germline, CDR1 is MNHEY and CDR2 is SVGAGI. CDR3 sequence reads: CASRGQKNNYGYTF. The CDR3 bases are TGTGCCAGCAGGGGACAAAAAAATAACTATGGCTACACCTTC.